This paragraph reports one T cell receptor (beta chain). The sample is drawn from a study of blood T cell repertoires in COVID-19. Germline V gives CDR1 LGHNA, CDR2 YNFKEQ. The ends lost 9 bases at V and 0 bases at J; junction bases unmatched: 6. This CDR3 is 14 amino acids long. Clones were read by immunoSEQ multiplex PCR, and TCRdb kept only the in-frame ones, dropping some. The sample records 210,000 or so clones, around 84% being singletons. The sequence was collected from a human donor in a cohort sampled during active COVID-19. Sequencing input: peripheral blood. The V call is TRBV4-2, the J call TRBJ2-3, with TRBD2 matching 7 bases. CDR3: CASKAGFSTDTQYF. In DNA form, the CDR3 reads TGTGCCAGTAAAGCGGGGTTCAGCACAGATACGCAGTATTTT.